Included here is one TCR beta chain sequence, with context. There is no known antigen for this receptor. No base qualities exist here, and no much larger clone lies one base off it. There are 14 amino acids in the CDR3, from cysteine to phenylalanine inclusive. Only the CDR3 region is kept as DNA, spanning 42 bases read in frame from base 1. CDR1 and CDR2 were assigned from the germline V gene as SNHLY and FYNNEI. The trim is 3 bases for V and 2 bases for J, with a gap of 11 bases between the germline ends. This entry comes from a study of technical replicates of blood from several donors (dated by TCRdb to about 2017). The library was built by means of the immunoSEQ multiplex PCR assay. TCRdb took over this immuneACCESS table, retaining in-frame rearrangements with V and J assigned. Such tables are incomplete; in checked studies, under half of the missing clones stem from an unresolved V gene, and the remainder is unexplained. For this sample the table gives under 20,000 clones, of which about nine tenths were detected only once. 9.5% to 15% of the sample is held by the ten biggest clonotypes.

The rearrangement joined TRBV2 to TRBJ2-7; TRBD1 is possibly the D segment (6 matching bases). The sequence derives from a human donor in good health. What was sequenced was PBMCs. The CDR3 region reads CASSDQQGPYEQYF. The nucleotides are TGTGCCAGCAGTGATCAACAGGGCCCCTACGAGCAGTACTTC.